A selection of T cell receptor beta chains follows, all from one sample in a study of T cell repertoires in cytomegalovirus infection. TCRdb itself ran the reads through MiXCR, one entry per CDR3 protein. Seen here are 250,000 or so distinct CDR3 sequences, over 8% observed once, and the top ten hold more than 12%. What was sequenced was PBMCs. The receptors were sampled from a human donor in good health (CMV status not recorded). Some clones in this sample may be carry-over from other donors' samples. The CDR3 runs from the conserved cysteine through the conserved F or W. A D gene is named only where the DNA matches it firmly. The size entry is marked missing in some rows and otherwise reads once, few, many or a size class.

cdr3_nt cdr3_aa d_call clone_size j_call v_call
TGTGCCAGCAGCGCGATGGGCTCGTCACAGTGGCAGTACTTC CASSAMGSSQWQYF NA few TRBJ2-7 TRBV7-8
TGTGCCAGCAGCTCAAGGACAGGGGGCTCTGGGGCCAACGTCCTGACTTTC CASSSRTGGSGANVLTF TRBD1 many TRBJ2-6 TRBV7-9
TGTGCCAGCAGTCGTGACTTAACTACCACTGAAGCTTTCTTT CASSRDLTTTEAFF NA many TRBJ1-1 TRBV6-1
TGCAGTGCTAGAGGACCGGGACTAGCGGGAGGGCCAGAGACCCAGTACTTC CSARGPGLAGGPETQYF TRBD2 many TRBJ2-5 TRBV20-1
TGCAGTGCCTTCGCGGTCGCGGGAAACACCGGGGAGCTGTTTTTT CSAFAVAGNTGELFF NA few TRBJ2-2 TRBV20-1
TGCAGCGTTGTCCTGGTAGGGGAGGGTTATAGCAATCAGCCCCAGCATTTT CSVVLVGEGYSNQPQHF NA NA TRBJ1-5 TRBV29-1
TGTGCCAGCAGCTTAGTCGGGGTAGGGAATAAATACAATGAGCAGTTCTTC CASSLVGVGNKYNEQFF NA many TRBJ2-1 TRBV7-2
TGTGCCAGCAGCATCCCGGGACTAGCGACCTACAATGAGCAGTTCTTC CASSIPGLATYNEQFF TRBD2 many TRBJ2-1 TRBV7-9
TGTGCCAGCAGTGCGCTGCAGGGTTTATCTGGAAACACCATATATTTT CASSALQGLSGNTIYF NA once TRBJ1-3 TRBV2
TGTGCCAGCAGCCGACAGGGCGGGGTGGAAAAACTGTTTTTT CASSRQGGVEKLFF TRBD1 NA TRBJ1-4 TRBV7-2
TGCGCCAGCAGCTTTAAGTGGGGCTCAGATACGCAGTATTTT CASSFKWGSDTQYF NA many TRBJ2-3 TRBV5-1
TGCAGTGCTAGAGCCGAGGGCTACGGGGATGGCTACACCTTC CSARAEGYGDGYTF NA few TRBJ1-2 TRBV20-1
TGTGCCAGTAGTATAGAAAGGGGGTCAGGGCTGCAAGGCTACACCTTC CASSIERGSGLQGYTF NA NA TRBJ1-2 TRBV19
TGTGCCAGCAGTGTCGACTGGGGAGGTTCCTACGAGCAGTACTTC CASSVDWGGSYEQYF NA NA TRBJ2-7 TRBV6-6
TGCGCCAGCAGCCAAGATTCTAGGTTTGGTGAGCAGTTCTTC CASSQDSRFGEQFF NA many TRBJ2-1 TRBV4-3
TGTGCCAGCAGCGGAACAGGTTCCGCGCCGGATACGCAGTATTTT CASSGTGSAPDTQYF NA many TRBJ2-3 TRBV7-2
TGTGCCAGCAGCTTAGGGACTAGCGGGAAGAGGGAGCTGTTTTTT CASSLGTSGKRELFF TRBD2 few TRBJ2-2 TRBV7-2
TGTGCCAGCAGCTTAGGCGTCAGGGAGGATAATGAGCAGTTCTTC CASSLGVREDNEQFF NA many TRBJ2-1 TRBV11-3
TGCAGCGTCGGGGTTCACTCTGGAAACACCATATATTTT CSVGVHSGNTIYF NA NA TRBJ1-3 TRBV29-1
TGTGCCAGCAGCCCCTGGACAGGGGAACAGCCCCAGCATTTT CASSPWTGEQPQHF TRBD1 few TRBJ1-5 TRBV5-5
TGTGCCAGCAGTTTAGGTCTGGGCTCCTATGGCTACACCTTC CASSLGLGSYGYTF NA few TRBJ1-2 TRBV12-3/TRBV12-4
TGCAGTGCTAGAGACCCCGGGAGGCCCCCGGAAGATACGCAGTATTTT CSARDPGRPPEDTQYF TRBD2 few TRBJ2-3 TRBV20-1
TGTGCCAGCAGTCCCGGCGCCATGAACACTGAAGCTTTCTTT CASSPGAMNTEAFF NA many TRBJ1-1 TRBV28
TGTGCCAGCAGCCCGGGAAGCGGCACAGATACGCAGTATTTT CASSPGSGTDTQYF NA many TRBJ2-3 TRBV12-3/TRBV12-4
TGTGCCAGCACCCAGACAGGGGCGGCGAACACTGAAGCTTTCTTT CASTQTGAANTEAFF TRBD1 many TRBJ1-1 TRBV7-2
TGTGCCAGCAGCTCCAGACAGGGATCCTACGAGCAGTACTTC CASSSRQGSYEQYF TRBD1 many TRBJ2-7 TRBV12-3/TRBV12-4
TGTGCCAGCAGCATCTGGACAAATAGCAATCAGCCCCAGCATTTT CASSIWTNSNQPQHF NA NA TRBJ1-5 TRBV11-1
TGTGCCAGCAGCACGCAACAGGGTATAATGAAACGGCAGTACTTC CASSTQQGIMKRQYF NA medium-sized TRBJ2-7 TRBV7-2
TGTGCCAGCCTGGACAGGGGGGCTAACTATGGCTACACCTTC CASLDRGANYGYTF TRBD1 many TRBJ1-2 TRBV19
TGTGCCAGCAGACAGGTTAAGTGGAACACCGGGGAGCTGTTTTTT CASRQVKWNTGELFF NA NA TRBJ2-2 TRBV12-3/TRBV12-4
TGTGCCAGCAGTTCAACTAGTGAGAGGAACGAGCAGTACTTC CASSSTSERNEQYF NA many TRBJ2-7 TRBV12-3/TRBV12-4
TGTGCCAGCAGCTTCTCCGAAGGCCCCAACTATGGCTACACCTTC CASSFSEGPNYGYTF NA many TRBJ1-2 TRBV11-3